This T cell receptor beta chain is from a study of beta chain features in type 1 diabetes. A note on this clone: What it binds is not known.

Averaging approximately 110 mL, one heparinised blood draw came from each individual donor. Via the markers CD45RO/CCR7/CD25/CD127/CD95/CD27, stem cell-like memory, regulatory, central memory and naive CD4+ cells were sorted. This CDR3 contains 15 residues. From germline, CDR1 is GTSNPN and CDR2 SVGIG (reference sequence). V lost 0 bases and J 5 bases, leaving 16 bases between the germline ends. Study outcomes and limitations: HLA effects on TCRB rearrangement stayed unresolved here.

Sequenced material consisted of expressed TCRB transcripts (all of the isolated RNA was reverse transcribed). Assay: immunoSEQ multiplex PCR; the TCRdb copy retains only in-frame clones and omits some. The top ten hold approximately 0.03% of the sample, which has 200,000 to 250,000 clones, over 8.5% seen once. This TCR was recovered from a woman aged 18-29 years in good health. The V gene is TRBV30, the J gene TRBJ2-5; a weak D match, TRBD2 (6 bases). Sequenced material: naive CD4+ T cells from blood. For the CDR3, the DNA is TGTGCCTGGAGTGTTCCGGTAGGGACTTATGAGACCCAGTACTTC. Protein: CAWSVPVGTYETQYF.